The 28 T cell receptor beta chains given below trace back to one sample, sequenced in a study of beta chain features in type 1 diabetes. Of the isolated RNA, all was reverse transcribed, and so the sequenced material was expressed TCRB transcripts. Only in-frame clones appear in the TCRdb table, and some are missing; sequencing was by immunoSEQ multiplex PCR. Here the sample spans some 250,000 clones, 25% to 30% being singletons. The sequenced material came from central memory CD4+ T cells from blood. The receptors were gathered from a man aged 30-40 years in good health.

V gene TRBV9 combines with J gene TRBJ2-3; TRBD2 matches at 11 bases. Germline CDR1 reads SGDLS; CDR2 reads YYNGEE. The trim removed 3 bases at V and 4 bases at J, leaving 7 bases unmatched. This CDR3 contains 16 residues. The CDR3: CASSERLAGGPDTQYF. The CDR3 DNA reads TGTGCCAGCAGCGAACGTCTAGCGGGAGGTCCAGATACGCAGTATTTT.

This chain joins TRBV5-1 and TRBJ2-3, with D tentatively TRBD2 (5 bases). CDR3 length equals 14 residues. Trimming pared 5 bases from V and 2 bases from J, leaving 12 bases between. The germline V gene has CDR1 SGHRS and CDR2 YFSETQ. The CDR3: CASSRGDYTDTQYF. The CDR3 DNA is TGCGCCAGCAGTCGGGGAGATTACACAGATACGCAGTATTTT. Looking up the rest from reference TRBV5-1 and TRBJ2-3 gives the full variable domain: KAGVTQTPRYLIKTRGQQVTLSCSPISGHRSVSWYQQTPGQGLQFLFEYFSETQRNKGNFPGRFSGRQFSNSRSEMNVSTLELGDSALYLCASSRGDYTDTQYFGPGTRLTVL.

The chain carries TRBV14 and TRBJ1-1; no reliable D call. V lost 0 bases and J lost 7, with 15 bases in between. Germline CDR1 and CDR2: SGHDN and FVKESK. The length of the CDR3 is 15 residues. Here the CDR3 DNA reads TGTGCCAGCAGCCAAGAGGGTAATGGGTGGGGTGAAGCTTTCTTT. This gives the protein CASSQEGNGWGEAFF.

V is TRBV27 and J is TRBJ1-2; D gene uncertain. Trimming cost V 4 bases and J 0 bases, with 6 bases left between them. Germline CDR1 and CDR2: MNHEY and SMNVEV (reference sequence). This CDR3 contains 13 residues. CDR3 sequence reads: CASSSSANYGYTF. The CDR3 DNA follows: TGTGCCAGCAGTTCGTCTGCTAACTATGGCTACACCTTC.

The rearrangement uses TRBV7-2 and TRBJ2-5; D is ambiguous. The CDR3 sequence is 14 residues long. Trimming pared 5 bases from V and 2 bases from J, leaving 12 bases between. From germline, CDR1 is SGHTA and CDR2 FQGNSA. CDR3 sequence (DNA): TGTGCCAGCAGCACCCGACAAGCACAAGAGACCCAGTACTTC. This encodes CASSTRQAQETQYF. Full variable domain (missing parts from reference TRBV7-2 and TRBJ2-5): GAGVSQSPSNKVTEKGKDVELRCDPISGHTALYWYRQSLGQGLEFLIYFQGNSAPDKSGLPSDRFSAERTGGSVSTLTIQRTQQEDSAVYLCASSTRQAQETQYFGPGTRLLVL.

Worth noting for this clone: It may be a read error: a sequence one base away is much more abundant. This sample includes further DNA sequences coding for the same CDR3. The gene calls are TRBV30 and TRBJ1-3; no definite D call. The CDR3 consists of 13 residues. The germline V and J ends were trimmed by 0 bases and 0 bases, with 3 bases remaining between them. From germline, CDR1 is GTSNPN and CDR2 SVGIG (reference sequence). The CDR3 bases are TGTGCCTGGAGTGTGGGCTCTGGAAACACCATATATTTT. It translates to CAWSVGSGNTIYF.

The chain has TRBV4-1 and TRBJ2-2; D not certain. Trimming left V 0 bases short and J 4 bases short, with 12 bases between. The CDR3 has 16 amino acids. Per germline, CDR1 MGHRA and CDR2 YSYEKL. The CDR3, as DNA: TGCGCCAGCAGCCAAGATCTGGGGTTGCGCACCGGGGAGCTGTTTTTT. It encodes CASSQDLGLRTGELFF.

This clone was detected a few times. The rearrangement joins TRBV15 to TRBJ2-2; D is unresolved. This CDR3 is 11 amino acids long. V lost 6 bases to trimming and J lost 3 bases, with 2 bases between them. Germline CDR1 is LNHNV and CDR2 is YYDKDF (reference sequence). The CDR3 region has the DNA TGTGCCACCAGTCACACCGGGGAGCTGTTTTTT. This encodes CATSHTGELFF.

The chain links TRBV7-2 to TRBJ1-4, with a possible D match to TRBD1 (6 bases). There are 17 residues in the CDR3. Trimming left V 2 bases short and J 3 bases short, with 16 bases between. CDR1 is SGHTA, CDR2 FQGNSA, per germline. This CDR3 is CASSLHGGAGANEKLFF. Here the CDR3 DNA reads TGTGCCAGCAGCTTACACGGGGGCGCGGGAGCTAATGAAAAACTGTTTTTT.

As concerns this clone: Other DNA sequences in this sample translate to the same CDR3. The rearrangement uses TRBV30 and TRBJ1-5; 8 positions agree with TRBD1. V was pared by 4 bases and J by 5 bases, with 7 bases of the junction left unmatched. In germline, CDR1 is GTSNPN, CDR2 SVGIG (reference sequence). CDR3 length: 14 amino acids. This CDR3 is CAWTLGQGDQPQHF. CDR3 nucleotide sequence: TGTGCCTGGACCCTTGGACAGGGCGATCAGCCCCAGCATTTT. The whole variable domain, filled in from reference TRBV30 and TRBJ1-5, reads SQTIHQWPATLVQPVGSPLSLECTVEGTSNPNLYWYRQAAGRGLQLLFYSVGIGQISSEVPQNLSASRPQDRQFILSSKKLLLSDSGFYLCAWTLGQGDQPQHFGDGTRLSIL.

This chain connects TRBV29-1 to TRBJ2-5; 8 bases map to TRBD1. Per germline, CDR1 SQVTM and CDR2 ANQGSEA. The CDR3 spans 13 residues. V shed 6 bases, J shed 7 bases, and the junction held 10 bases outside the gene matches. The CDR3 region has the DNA TGCAGCGTCGCGGGACAGGACTGGCGGACCCAGTACTTC. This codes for CSVAGQDWRTQYF. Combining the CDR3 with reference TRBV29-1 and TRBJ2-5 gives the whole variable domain SAVISQKPSRDICQRGTSLTIQCQVDSQVTMMFWYRQQPGQSLTLIATANQGSEATYESGFVIDKFPISRPNLTFSTLTVSNMSPEDSSIYLCSVAGQDWRTQYFGPGTRLLVL.

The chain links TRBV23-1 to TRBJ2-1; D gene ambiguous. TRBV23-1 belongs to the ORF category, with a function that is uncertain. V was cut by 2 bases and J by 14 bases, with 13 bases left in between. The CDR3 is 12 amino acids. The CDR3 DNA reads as TGCGCCAGCAGTCAACAATCGGCTAGGGAGTTCTTC. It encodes CASSQQSAREFF.

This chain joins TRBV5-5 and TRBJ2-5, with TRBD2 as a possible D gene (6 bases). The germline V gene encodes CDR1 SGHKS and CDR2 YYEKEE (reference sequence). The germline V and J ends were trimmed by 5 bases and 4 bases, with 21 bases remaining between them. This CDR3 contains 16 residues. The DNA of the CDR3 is TGTGCCAGCAGGCTACGACTAGGATCATCTCCAGAGACCCAGTACTTC. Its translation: CASRLRLGSSPETQYF.

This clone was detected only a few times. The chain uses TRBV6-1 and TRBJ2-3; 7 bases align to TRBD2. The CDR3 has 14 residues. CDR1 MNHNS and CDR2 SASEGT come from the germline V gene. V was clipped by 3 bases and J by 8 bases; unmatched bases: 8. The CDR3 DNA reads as TGTGCCAGCAGTGACGCTAGCGGCGCGAGTACGCAGTATTTT. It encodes CASSDASGASTQYF.

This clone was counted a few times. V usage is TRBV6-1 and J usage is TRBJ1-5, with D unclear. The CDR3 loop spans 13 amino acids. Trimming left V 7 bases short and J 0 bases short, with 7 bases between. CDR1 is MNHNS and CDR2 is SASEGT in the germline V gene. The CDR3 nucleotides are TGTGCCAGCATGGTGGATAGCAATCAGCCCCAGCATTTT. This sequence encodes CASMVDSNQPQHF.

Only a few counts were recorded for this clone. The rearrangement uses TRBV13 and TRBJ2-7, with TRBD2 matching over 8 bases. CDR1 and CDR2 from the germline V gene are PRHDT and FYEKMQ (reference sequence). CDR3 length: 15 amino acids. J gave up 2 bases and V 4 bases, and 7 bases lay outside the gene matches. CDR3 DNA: TGTGCCAGCAGCTCTGCGGGAGGACAGACCTACGAGCAGTACTTC. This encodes CASSSAGGQTYEQYF.

CDR3 DNA: TGTGCCAGCACCAGAGAAGGGGATACCTCTTACGAGCAGTACTTC. Its protein is CASTREGDTSYEQYF. The V and J genes are TRBV6-5 and TRBJ2-7; possible D gene TRBD1, 5 bases. The germline V and J ends were trimmed by 7 bases and 4 bases, with 20 bases remaining between them. The CDR3 is made up of 15 amino acids. CDR1 and CDR2 (germline): MNHEY, SVGAGI.

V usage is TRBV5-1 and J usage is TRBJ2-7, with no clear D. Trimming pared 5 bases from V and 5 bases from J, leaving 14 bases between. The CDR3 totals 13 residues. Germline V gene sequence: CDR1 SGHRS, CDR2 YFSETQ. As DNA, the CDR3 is TGCGCCAGCAGGACGTCCTTAACCAACGAGCAGTACTTC. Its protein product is CASRTSLTNEQYF.

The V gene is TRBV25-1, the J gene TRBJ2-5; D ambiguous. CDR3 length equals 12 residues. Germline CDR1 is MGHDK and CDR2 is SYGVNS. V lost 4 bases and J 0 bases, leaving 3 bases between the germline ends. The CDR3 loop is CASSGNQETQYF. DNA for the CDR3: TGTGCCAGCAGTGGCAACCAAGAGACCCAGTACTTC. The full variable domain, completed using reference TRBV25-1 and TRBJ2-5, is EADIYQTPRYLVIGTGKKITLECSQTMGHDKMYWYQQDPGMELHLIHYSYGVNSTEKGDLSSESTVSRIRTEHFPLTLESARPSHTSQYLCASSGNQETQYFGPGTRLLVL.

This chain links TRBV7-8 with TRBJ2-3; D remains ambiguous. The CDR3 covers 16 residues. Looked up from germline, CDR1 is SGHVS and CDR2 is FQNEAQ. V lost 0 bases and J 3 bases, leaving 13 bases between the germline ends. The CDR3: CASSLAENFRTDTQYF. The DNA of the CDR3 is TGTGCCAGCAGCTTAGCGGAGAACTTTAGGACAGATACGCAGTATTTT.

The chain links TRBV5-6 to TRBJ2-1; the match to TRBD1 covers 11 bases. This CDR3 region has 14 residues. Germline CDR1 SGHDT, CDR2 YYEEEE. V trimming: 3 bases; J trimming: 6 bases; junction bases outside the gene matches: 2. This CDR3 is CASSWDRGVNEQFF. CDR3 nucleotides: TGTGCCAGCAGCTGGGACAGGGGGGTCAATGAGCAGTTCTTC.

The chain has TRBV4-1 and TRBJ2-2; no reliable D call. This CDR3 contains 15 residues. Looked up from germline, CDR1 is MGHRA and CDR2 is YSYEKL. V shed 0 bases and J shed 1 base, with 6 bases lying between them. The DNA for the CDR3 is TGCGCCAGCAGCCAAGATGCCCGGAACACCGGGGAGCTGTTTTTT. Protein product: CASSQDARNTGELFF.

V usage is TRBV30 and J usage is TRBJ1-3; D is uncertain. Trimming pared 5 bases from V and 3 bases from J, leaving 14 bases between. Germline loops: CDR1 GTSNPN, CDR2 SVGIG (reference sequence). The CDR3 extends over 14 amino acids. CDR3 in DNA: TGTGCCTGGGCCCGGGCCCCGGGTGGAAACACCATATATTTT. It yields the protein CAWARAPGGNTIYF.

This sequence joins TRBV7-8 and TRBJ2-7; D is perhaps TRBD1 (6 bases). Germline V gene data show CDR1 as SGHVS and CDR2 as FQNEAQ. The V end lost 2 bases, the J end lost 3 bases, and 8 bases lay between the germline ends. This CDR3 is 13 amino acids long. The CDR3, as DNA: TGTGCCAGCAGCTTAATACAGGGCTACGAGCAGTACTTC. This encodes CASSLIQGYEQYF.

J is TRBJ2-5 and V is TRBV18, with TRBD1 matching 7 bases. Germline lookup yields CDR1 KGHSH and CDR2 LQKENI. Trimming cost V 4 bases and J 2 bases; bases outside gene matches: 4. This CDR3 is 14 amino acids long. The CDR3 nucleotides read TGTGCCAGCTCACTCCAGGGACAGCAAGAGACCCAGTACTTC. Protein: CASSLQGQQETQYF.

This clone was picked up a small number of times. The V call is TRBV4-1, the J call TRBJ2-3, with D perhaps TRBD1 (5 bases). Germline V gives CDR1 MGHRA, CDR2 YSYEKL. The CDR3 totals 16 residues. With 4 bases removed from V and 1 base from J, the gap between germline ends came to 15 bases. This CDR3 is CASSLRVGLGTDTQYF. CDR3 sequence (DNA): TGCGCCAGCAGCCTCAGGGTGGGCCTGGGCACAGATACGCAGTATTTT.

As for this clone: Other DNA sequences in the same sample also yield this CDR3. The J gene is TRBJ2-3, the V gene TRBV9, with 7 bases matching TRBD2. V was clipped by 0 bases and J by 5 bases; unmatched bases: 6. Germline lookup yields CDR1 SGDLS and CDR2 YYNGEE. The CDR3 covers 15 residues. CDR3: CASSVAGRGGDTQYF. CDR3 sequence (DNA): TGTGCCAGCAGCGTAGCTGGGAGGGGAGGAGATACGCAGTATTTT.

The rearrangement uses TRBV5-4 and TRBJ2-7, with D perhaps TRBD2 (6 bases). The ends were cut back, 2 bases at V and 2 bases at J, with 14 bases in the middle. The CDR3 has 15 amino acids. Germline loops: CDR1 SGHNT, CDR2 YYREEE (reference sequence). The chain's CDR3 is CASSLHGEVTYEQYF. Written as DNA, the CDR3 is TGTGCCAGCAGCTTACATGGGGAGGTAACCTACGAGCAGTACTTC.